This T cell receptor beta chain was captured by sequencing in a study of Graves' ophthalmopathy and Graves' hyperthyroidism (dated by TCRdb to 2017 to 2018). With respect to the entire study: Peripheral blood was collected at initial diagnosis, before any treatment. The study used TCR beta repertoire signatures to distinguish Graves' ophthalmopathy from Graves' hyperthyroidism and to predict progression to ophthalmopathy. In total, 120 to 150 blood samples were TCR-sequenced: some 43 ophthalmopathy, some 72 hyperthyroidism and roughly 17 hyperthyroidism-to-ophthalmopathy patients. To explore V-J signatures distinguishing ophthalmopathy from hyperthyroidism, a discovery set of some 100 patients (roughly 45 ophthalmopathy, about 57 stable hyperthyroidism) was enrolled. An independent validation cohort was composed of some 18 hyperthyroidism patients and about 16 patients who later progressed from hyperthyroidism to ophthalmopathy. In about six hyperthyroidism patients, the T-cell repertoire of thyroid tissue was compared with the T-cell repertoire of blood. Once sampling was done, hyperthyroidism patients were given methimazole at a starting dose of 30 mg daily, while ophthalmopathy patients were given high-dose intravenous methylprednisolone.

The paper as a whole reports these results and caveats: Most expanded thyroid clonotypes with a frequency above 0.001 also appeared in blood, which suggests that blood repertoires may reflect the immune response in the thyroid. Sample size was not statistically predetermined, and group allocation was not concealed from the investigators. In validation, the model predicted ophthalmopathy progression with more than 55% sensitivity and about 77% specificity; 12 predicted patients were CT-confirmed with GO in a median of 6.5 months. In cross-validation, the 13-signature model distinguished ophthalmopathy from stable hyperthyroidism with just over 85% sensitivity and roughly 81% specificity, while in the test set the corresponding values were about 80% and 75%.

In the germline V gene, CDR1 corresponds to SGHDT and CDR2 to YYEEEE. The CDR3 goes from the cysteine to the phenylalanine over 15 residues. The kept DNA is CDR3 alone, 45 bases in frame from the first base. V lost 1 base and J lost 2 bases, and the count of bases not matched to a germline gene is 6. Patients with ophthalmopathy had moderately to severely active disease, with a Clinical Activity Score of 3 or more, a NOSPECS grade of 4 or more, and a disease duration of less than 3 months. Patients with other autoimmune diseases, uncontrolled infections, pregnancy or lactation were excluded. Diagnosis was based on clinical symptoms, serum thyroxine, TRAb, thyroid ultrasound and orbital computed tomography. PBMCs were isolated from 8 to 10 ml of fresh peripheral blood by Ficoll-Paque density gradient centrifugation. Trizol reagent was used to extract the total RNA, and its quality was then checked on an Agilent 2100 Bioanalyzer.

TCR beta CDR3 regions were amplified from RNA transcripts for repertoire sequencing. HTBI primers and the Qiagen OneStep RT-PCR kit were used in a first-round RT-PCR, which was followed by a second-round multiplex PCR, size selection and purification. Libraries were sequenced paired-end with 100 bp reads on an Illumina HiSeq2000. Processing in the source paper ran as follows. SOAPnuke was used to process the reads, throwing out any read that had adapters, had uncalled bases, had a mean Phred below 15, or lacked an exact constant-primer or identifier match. High-quality paired reads were merged with COPE v1.2.5. Each unique nucleotide sequence was treated as a clonotype, and MiTCR v1.1 was used to align the clonotypes to the IMGT TRB V, D and J references. Analysis was restricted to V-J combinations with a frequency above 0.0001, which covered roughly 99% of repertoires. For each V-J combination, a TCR clonal expansion and chaos score was defined as F50 clonal expansion divided by the chaos observed in the TCRdist matrix. Welch's t-statistics and random forest were used to narrow the features down to approximately twelve V-J combinations, which were then fed into a naive Bayes classifier. Thyroid-blood repertoire similarity was quantified with the Morisita-Horn index. The public reads were run again by TCRdb, first through fastp at Q25 and then through MiXCR, and only productive beta chains were kept. Identical CDR3 protein sequences are pooled into one entry, listed with their most common genes and DNA. These V and J calls derive from TCRdb rather than the authors' analysis. Recorded for this sample are 200,000 to 300,000 distinct CDR3 sequences; 45% of them occurred a single time. Clones ranked in the top ten supply around half of the sample.

Comments on this clonotype: Its antigen target is currently unknown. Base qualities are not provided; no much larger clone lies one nucleotide away.

The V and J segments used are TRBV5-6 and TRBJ2-7, with 7 central nucleotides matching TRBD2. Sequenced sample: peripheral blood. The receptor was derived from an adult man with Graves' ophthalmopathy. The CDR3 protein is CASSLTLATPYEQYF. The nucleotides are TGTGCCAGCAGCTTGACACTAGCGACCCCCTACGAGCAGTACTTC.